This T cell receptor (beta chain) was recovered during a study of blood T cell repertoires in COVID-19. Study information: Sources were T cells, B-cell-depleted T cells, or PBMCs; the material itself was cDNA or gDNA.

Repertoires were generated with immunoSEQ multiplex PCR, while TCRdb's copy carries only in-frame clones and drops some. The repertoire has roughly 110,000 clones, 88% of them found once; the top ten carry under 7%. The CDR3 runs to 16 residues. J was trimmed by 1 base and V by 4 bases; bases with no gene match: 6. Per germline, CDR1 SGHNT and CDR2 YYREEE (reference sequence). Sample: peripheral blood. The chain couples TRBV5-4 to TRBJ2-1, with 9 bases that match TRBD2. The clonotype was recovered from a man aged 45-65 years with active or convalescent COVID-19. The CDR3 nucleotides read TGTGCCAGCAGCCGACTAGCGGACCCTTCCTACAATGAGCAGTTCTTC. Its translation: CASSRLADPSYNEQFF.